This is a list of T cell receptor beta chains from one sample in a study of shared clonotypes between healthy human individuals. The repertoire was sequenced with immunoSEQ multiplex PCR; TCRdb's copy has only in-frame clones and lacks some. The profile shows over a million clones, around 74% of them singletons. Sequenced input: memory CD4+ T cells sorted from blood. Source of these receptors: a man in his late teens or twenties in good health. CDR3s include the opening cysteine and the closing phenylalanine or tryptophan. The D gene is left open where the match is weak. For some rows the clone size is stated as once, few or many, or as a class when expanded; others skip it.

V	J	D	length	size	CDR3	DNA
TRBV10-3	TRBJ2-1	-	14	-	CAISERGDGHEQFF	TGTGCCATCAGTGAAAGAGGGGACGGGCATGAGCAGTTCTTC
TRBV2	TRBJ1-2	TRBD1	14	-	CASSEGTGLAGYTF	TGTGCCAGCAGTGAAGGGACAGGCTTAGCTGGCTACACCTTC
TRBV10-2	TRBJ1-5	-	16	few	CASSEPPGGVHQPQHF	TGCGCCAGCAGTGAGCCACCAGGAGGGGTTCATCAGCCCCAGCATTTT
TRBV5-4	TRBJ2-3	-	15	-	CASSLGLESTDTQYF	TGTGCCAGCAGCTTAGGGCTAGAAAGCACAGATACGCAGTATTTT
TRBV6-5	TRBJ1-2	-	15	-	CASSYSGQPNYGYTF	TGTGCCAGCAGTTATTCTGGGCAGCCTAATTATGGCTACACCTTC
TRBV6-6	TRBJ1-5	-	14	-	CASLGGGRNQPQHF	TGTGCCAGCCTCGGGGGGGGACGGAATCAGCCCCAGCATTTT
TRBV18	TRBJ2-7	-	13	-	CASSPPLSYEQYF	TGTGCCAGCTCACCACCCCTCTCCTACGAGCAGTACTTC
TRBV28	TRBJ2-7	-	13	-	CASSPETVYEQYF	TGTGCCAGCAGTCCCGAGACAGTTTACGAGCAGTACTTC
TRBV7-3	TRBJ1-4	TRBD1	14	-	CASSTRQGLEKLFF	TGTGCCAGCAGCACAAGACAGGGGCTCGAAAAACTGTTTTTT
TRBV6-5	TRBJ2-7	-	12	-	CASRRGTYEQYF	TGTGCCAGCAGACGGGGGACCTACGAGCAGTACTTC
TRBV2	TRBJ2-1	-	14	-	CASSEGQDYNEQFF	TGTGCCAGCAGTGAAGGGCAGGACTACAATGAGCAGTTCTTC
TRBV19	TRBJ1-1	-	15	-	CASTPLGLLNTEAFF	TGTGCCAGTACTCCCTTGGGACTCCTGAACACTGAAGCTTTCTTT
TRBV30	TRBJ2-2	TRBD2	13	-	CALVGGPNGELFF	TGCGCACTCGTGGGAGGGCCAAACGGGGAGCTGTTTTTT
TRBV5-4	TRBJ1-6	-	13	-	CASSLTGNSPLHF	TGTGCCAGCAGCTTGACGGGAAATTCACCCCTCCACTTT
TRBV19	TRBJ1-2	-	15	-	CASSNAQGFLYGYTF	TGTGCCAGTAGTAACGCTCAGGGGTTCCTCTATGGCTACACCTTC
TRBV5-8	TRBJ2-7	-	14	-	CASTSRTQNYEQYF	TGTGCCAGCACCTCGAGAACCCAAAACTACGAGCAGTACTTC
TRBV7-3	TRBJ2-1	-	13	once	CASSLTSNNEQFF	TGTGCCAGCAGCTTAACCTCCAACAATGAGCAGTTCTTC
TRBV5-6	TRBJ1-5	-	13	-	CASSLDQGKPQHF	TGTGCCAGCAGCTTGGATCAGGGTAAGCCCCAGCATTTT
TRBV7-2	TRBJ1-4	TRBD1	15	-	CASSYKGGVGEKLFF	TGTGCCAGCAGCTACAAAGGGGGCGTGGGCGAAAAACTGTTTTTT
TRBV30	TRBJ1-5	-	14	-	CAWGTSVSNQPQHF	TGTGCCTGGGGGACATCGGTTAGCAATCAGCCCCAGCATTTT